This passage covers 6 T cell receptor beta chains from one sample sequenced in a study of T cell responses to AZD1222 COVID-19 vaccine. Using immunoSEQ multiplex PCR, the repertoire was profiled, and TCRdb retains in-frame clones only, with some absent. Of approximately 150,000 clones listed, roughly 87% are singletons. Sample: peripheral blood, taken 28 days after the second dose of the MenACWY control vaccine. These receptor sequences come from an adult who received the MenACWY meningococcal vaccine as a control.

Only one count was recorded for this clone. The gene calls are TRBV5-6 and TRBJ1-1, with D possibly TRBD1 on 6 matching bases. The V gene's germline CDR1 is SGHDT and CDR2 YYEEEE. Trimming pared 2 bases from V and 3 bases from J, leaving 11 bases between. The CDR3 contains 14 residues. The CDR3 loop reads CASSFRGGYTEAFF. DNA of the CDR3: TGTGCCAGCAGCTTCCGGGGGGGCTACACTGAAGCTTTCTTT. Complete variable domain (other parts from reference TRBV5-6 and TRBJ1-1): DAGVTQSPTHLIKTRGQQVTLRCSPKSGHDTVSWYQQALGQGPQFIFQYYEEEERQRGNFPDRFSGHQFPNYSSELNVNALLLGDSALYLCASSFRGGYTEAFFGQGTRLTVV.

V and J are TRBV9 and TRBJ1-2; TRBD1 matches 10 bases. This CDR3 region has 16 residues. Germline CDR1 SGDLS, CDR2 YYNGEE. Germline trimming cut 2 bases from V and 1 base from J; bases unmatched to any gene: 5. The CDR3 loop is CASSVQTGGFNYGYTF. For the CDR3, the DNA is TGTGCCAGCAGCGTCCAGACAGGGGGCTTTAACTATGGCTACACCTTC.

About this clone: Different DNA sequences within this sample yield the same CDR3. The gene calls are TRBV6-5 and TRBJ1-2; 9 positions agree with TRBD1. The germline gives CDR1 MNHEY, CDR2 SVGAGI. CDR3 length: 14 amino acids. Trimming took 6 bases from V and 5 from J; bases not matched to a gene: 7. The CDR3 spells CASRKGQGWYGYTF. CDR3 coding DNA: TGTGCCAGCAGGAAGGGACAGGGTTGGTATGGCTACACCTTC.

V gene TRBV7-2 combines with J gene TRBJ2-3; D unresolved. This CDR3 comprises 14 residues. Trimming removed 5 bases at V and 3 bases at J, with 12 bases between. CDR1 is SGHTA and CDR2 is FQGNSA in the germline V gene. Written as DNA, the CDR3 is TGTGCCAGCAGCCCTTTAGGGTTGACAGATACGCAGTATTTT. It specifies CASSPLGLTDTQYF.

The chain links TRBV7-9 to TRBJ2-1; 8 positions match TRBD2. V shed 5 bases and J 5 bases; nucleotides not matched to a gene: 8. Germline values: CDR1 SEHNR, CDR2 FQNEAQ (reference sequence). The CDR3 extends over 15 amino acids. As DNA, the CDR3 is TGTGCCAGCAGCGCGTCTAGCGGGCAAAACAATGAGCAGTTCTTC. This translates into CASSASSGQNNEQFF.

The chain carries TRBV19 and TRBJ2-1; TRBD1 might be the D (5 bases). V lost 5 bases and J 2 bases, leaving 16 bases between the germline ends. CDR1 is LNHDA, CDR2 SQIVND, per germline (reference sequence). The CDR3 sequence is 16 residues long. In DNA, the CDR3 is TGTGCCAGTAGTTTCCTAACCGACAGACCCTACAATGAGCAGTTCTTC. It yields the protein CASSFLTDRPYNEQFF.